The TCR beta chain under discussion was sequenced for a study of control samples from healthy donors and cancer patients. V was clipped by 1 base and J by 6 bases, with 10 bases between them. Germline V gives CDR1 SGHRS, CDR2 YFSETQ. This CDR3 is 13 amino acids long. The data were produced by immunoSEQ multiplex PCR, yet TCRdb's version contains in-frame clones alone and is incomplete. The sample has 75,000 to 95,000 clones; about 88% are singletons. This TCR came from a woman aged 50 to 60 in good health. V gene TRBV5-1 combines with J gene TRBJ1-1; D unresolved. Material: blood. The CDR3 DNA is TGCGCCAGCAGCTTGTCCGAGATTTCTGAAGCTTTCTTT. It specifies CASSLSEISEAFF.